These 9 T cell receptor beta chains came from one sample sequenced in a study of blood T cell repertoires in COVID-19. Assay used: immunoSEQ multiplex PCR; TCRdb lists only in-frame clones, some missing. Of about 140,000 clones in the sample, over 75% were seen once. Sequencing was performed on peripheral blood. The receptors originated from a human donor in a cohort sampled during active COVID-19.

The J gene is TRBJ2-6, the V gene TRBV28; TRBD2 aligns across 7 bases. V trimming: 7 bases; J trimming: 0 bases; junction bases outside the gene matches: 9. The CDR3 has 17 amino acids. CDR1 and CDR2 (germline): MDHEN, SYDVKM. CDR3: CASIPGGITSGANVLTF. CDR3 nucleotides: TGTGCCAGCATCCCGGGGGGAATAACCTCTGGGGCCAACGTCCTGACTTTC.

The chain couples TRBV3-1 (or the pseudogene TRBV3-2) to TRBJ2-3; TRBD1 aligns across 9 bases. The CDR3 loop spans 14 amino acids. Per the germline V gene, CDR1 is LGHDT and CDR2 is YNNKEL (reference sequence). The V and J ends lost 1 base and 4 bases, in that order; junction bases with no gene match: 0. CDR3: CASSQGQGADTQYF. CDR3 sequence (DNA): TGTGCCAGCAGCCAAGGACAGGGGGCAGATACGCAGTATTTT.

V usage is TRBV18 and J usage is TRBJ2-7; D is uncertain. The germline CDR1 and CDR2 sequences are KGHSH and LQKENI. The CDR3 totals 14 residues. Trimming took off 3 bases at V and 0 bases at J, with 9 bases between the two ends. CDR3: CASSPARVSYEQYF. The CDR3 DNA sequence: TGTGCCAGCTCACCTGCGCGCGTCTCCTACGAGCAGTACTTC.

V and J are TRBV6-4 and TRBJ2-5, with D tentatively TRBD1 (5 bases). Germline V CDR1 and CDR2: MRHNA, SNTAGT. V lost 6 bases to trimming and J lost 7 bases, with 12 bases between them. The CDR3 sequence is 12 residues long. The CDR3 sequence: CASRGQGRTQYF. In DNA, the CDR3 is TGTGCCAGCAGAGGGCAGGGTAGGACCCAGTACTTC.

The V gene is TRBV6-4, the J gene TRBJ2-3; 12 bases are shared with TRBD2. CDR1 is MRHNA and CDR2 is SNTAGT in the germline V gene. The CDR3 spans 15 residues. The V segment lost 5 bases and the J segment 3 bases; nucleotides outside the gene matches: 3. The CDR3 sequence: CASSPGLAGTDTQYF. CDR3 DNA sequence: TGTGCCAGCAGTCCCGGACTAGCGGGAACAGATACGCAGTATTTT.

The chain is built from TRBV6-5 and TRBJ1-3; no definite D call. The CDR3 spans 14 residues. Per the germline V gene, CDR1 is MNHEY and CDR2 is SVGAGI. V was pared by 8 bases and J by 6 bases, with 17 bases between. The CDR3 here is CASAREGVANTIYF. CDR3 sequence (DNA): TGTGCCAGCGCGAGGGAAGGCGTTGCAAACACCATATATTTT.

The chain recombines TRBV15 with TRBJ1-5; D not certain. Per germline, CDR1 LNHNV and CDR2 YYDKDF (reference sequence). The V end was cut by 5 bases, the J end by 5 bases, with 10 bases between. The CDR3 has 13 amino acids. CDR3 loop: CATSLGRDQPQHF. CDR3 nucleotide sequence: TGTGCCACCAGCCTAGGGAGGGATCAGCCCCAGCATTTT.

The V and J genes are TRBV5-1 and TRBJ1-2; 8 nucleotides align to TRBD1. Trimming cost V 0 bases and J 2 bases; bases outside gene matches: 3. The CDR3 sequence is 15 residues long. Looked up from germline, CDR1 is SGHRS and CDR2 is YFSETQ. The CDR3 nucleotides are TGCGCCAGCAGCTTGGGACAGGGGCGGAACTATGGCTACACCTTC. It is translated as CASSLGQGRNYGYTF.

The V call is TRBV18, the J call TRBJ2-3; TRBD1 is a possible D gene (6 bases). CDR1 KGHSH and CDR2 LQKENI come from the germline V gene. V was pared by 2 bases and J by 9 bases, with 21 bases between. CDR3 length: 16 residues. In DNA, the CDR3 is TGTGCCAGCTCACCAGATCCAGGGGCCCTAGCCCGCACGCAGTATTTT. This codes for CASSPDPGALARTQYF.